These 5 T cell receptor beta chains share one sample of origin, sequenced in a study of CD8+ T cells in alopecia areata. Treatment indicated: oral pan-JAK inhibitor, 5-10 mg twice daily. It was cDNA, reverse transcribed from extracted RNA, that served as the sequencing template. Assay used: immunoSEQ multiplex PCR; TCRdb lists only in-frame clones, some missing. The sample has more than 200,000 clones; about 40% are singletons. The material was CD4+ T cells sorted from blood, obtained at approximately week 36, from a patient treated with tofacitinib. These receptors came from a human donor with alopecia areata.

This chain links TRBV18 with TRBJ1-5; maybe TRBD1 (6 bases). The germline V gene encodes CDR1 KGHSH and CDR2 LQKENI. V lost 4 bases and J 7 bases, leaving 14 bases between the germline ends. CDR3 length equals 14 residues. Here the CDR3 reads CASSLSLQGQPQHF. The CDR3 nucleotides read TGTGCCAGCTCACTCTCACTACAGGGCCAGCCCCAGCATTTT. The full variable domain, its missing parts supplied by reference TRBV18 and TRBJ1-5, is NAGVMQNPRHLVRRRGQEARLRCSPMKGHSHVYWYRQLPEEGLKFMVYLQKENIIDESGMPKERFSAEFPKEGPSILRIQQVVRGDSAAYFCASSLSLQGQPQHFGDGTRLSIL.

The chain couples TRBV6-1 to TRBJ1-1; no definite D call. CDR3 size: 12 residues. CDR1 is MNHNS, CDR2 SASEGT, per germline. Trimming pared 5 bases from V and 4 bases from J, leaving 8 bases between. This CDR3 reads CASSRGPTEAFF. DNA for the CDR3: TGTGCCAGCAGTAGAGGACCCACTGAAGCTTTCTTT.

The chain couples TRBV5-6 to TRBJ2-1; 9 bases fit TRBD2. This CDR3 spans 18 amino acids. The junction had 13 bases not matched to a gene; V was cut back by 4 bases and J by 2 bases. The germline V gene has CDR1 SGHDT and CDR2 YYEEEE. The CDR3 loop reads CASSTLAGTARAYNEQFF. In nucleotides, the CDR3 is TGTGCCAGCAGCACACTAGCGGGCACGGCTCGAGCCTACAATGAGCAGTTCTTC.

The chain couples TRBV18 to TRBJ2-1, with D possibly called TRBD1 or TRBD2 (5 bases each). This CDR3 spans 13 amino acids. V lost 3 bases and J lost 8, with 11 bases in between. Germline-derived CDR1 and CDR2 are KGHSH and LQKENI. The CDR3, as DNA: TGTGCCAGCTCACCCGCATTGGGGGATGAGCAGTTCTTC. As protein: CASSPALGDEQFF.

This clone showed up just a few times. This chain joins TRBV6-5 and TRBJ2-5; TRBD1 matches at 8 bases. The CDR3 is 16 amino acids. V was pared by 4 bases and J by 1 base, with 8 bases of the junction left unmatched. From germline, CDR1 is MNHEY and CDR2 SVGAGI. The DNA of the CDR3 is TGTGCCAGCAGTTTCGTAGCGGACAGGGTCCAAGAGACCCAGTACTTC. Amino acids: CASSFVADRVQETQYF.